Presented here are 3 T cell receptor beta chains from one specimen sequenced in a study of T-cell reconstitution after alpha-beta-depleted transplantation in children. TCRbeta library construction was performed incorporating unique molecular identifiers. From the PCR reads, TCRdb called clonotypes with MiXCR, one entry per CDR3 protein. The sample lists 450,000 to 550,000 distinct CDR3 sequences; roughly 11% were seen once. Sequences were derived from PBMCs, mostly from graft donor cells, sampled 180 days after TCRalphabeta/CD19-depleted stem cell transplant. All receptors come from a female patient between 2 and 10 years old who had a stem cell transplant for aplastic anemia, so the T cells may come from the graft donor.

The J gene is TRBJ2-7, the V gene TRBV6-2 or TRBV6-3; 10 nucleotides agree with TRBD1. Germline V gene sequence: CDR1 MNHEY, CDR2 SVGEGT. This CDR3 is built from 14 residues. With 6 bases clipped from V and 6 bases from J, the junction kept 8 bases outside the gene matches. As DNA, the CDR3 is TGTGCCAGCAGCCACCAAGGGACAGGGGCCGAGCAGTACGTC. It translates to CASSHQGTGAEQYV.

The chain has TRBV6-5 and TRBJ1-1; D perhaps matches TRBD1 (5 bases). Germline V gene lookup returns CDR1 MNHEY and CDR2 SVGAGI. V gave up 0 bases and J gave up 8 bases, with 16 bases separating them. This CDR3 has 15 amino acids. CDR3 sequence reads: CASSYSMVGEGEAFF. CDR3 DNA: TGTGCCAGCAGTTACTCGATGGTAGGGGAGGGAGAAGCTTTCTTT.

This clonotype was picked up a small number of times. This chain's CDR3 is CASSLVGSSYEQYV. The CDR3 DNA reads TGTGCCAGCAGCTTAGTTGGCAGCTCCTACGAGCAGTACGTC. The rearrangement links TRBV11-3 to TRBJ2-7; D is undetermined. CDR1 is SGHNT, CDR2 YENEEA, per germline. V gave up 1 base and J gave up 0 bases, with 7 bases separating them. This CDR3 spans 14 amino acids.